This T cell receptor beta chain appears in the sequencing data of a study of beta chain features in type 1 diabetes. This clone has a handful of counts. The antigen is not known. The isolated RNA, all of it, was reverse transcribed, so expressed TCRB transcripts were what got sequenced. Using immunoSEQ multiplex PCR, the repertoire was profiled, and TCRdb retains in-frame clones only, with some absent. This table holds 500,000 to 800,000 clones, approximately 13% found once. Germline V gene sequence: CDR1 ENHRY, CDR2 SYGVKD. This CDR3 is 12 amino acids long. A single heparinised blood sample, averaging approximately 100 mL, was obtained per donor. By way of CD45RO/CCR7/CD25/CD127/CD95/CD27, the CD4+ regulatory, stem cell-like memory, central memory and naive cells were sorted. Study conclusions and caveats: In every one of the four CD4+ subsets, TCRB CDR3s were moderately but significantly shorter in Type 1 diabetes patients.

Sequenced input: naive CD4+ T cells from blood. The TCR was taken from a man aged 25-40 years with type 1 diabetes. The chain links TRBV10-3 to TRBJ1-1; possibly TRBD1 for D (5 bases). CDR3 protein: CALRGTGTEAFF. The CDR3 DNA is TGTGCGTTAAGGGGCACGGGCACTGAAGCTTTCTTT.